The next 9 T cell receptor beta chains were all read from a single sample in a study of cytomegalovirus exposure and HLA in healthy donors. In the PCR, 60 Vbeta and 13 Jbeta primers were used. Generated by immunoSEQ multiplex PCR, the TCRdb table keeps only in-frame clones and is missing some. The table lists more than 140,000 clones, almost 85% of them singletons. Source material: PBMCs. These receptors all come from a man aged 25 to 40 in good health and CMV-seropositive.

CDR3 sequence reads: CASSGLAGPQETQYF. The CDR3 region has the DNA TGCGCCAGCAGCGGGCTAGCGGGACCACAAGAGACCCAGTACTTC. The gene calls are TRBV5-1 and TRBJ2-5; 9 bases align to TRBD2. This CDR3 region has 15 residues. Germline CDR1 is SGHRS and CDR2 is YFSETQ. The V and J ends lost 4 bases and 2 bases, in that order; junction bases with no gene match: 6.

This chain connects TRBV19 to TRBJ1-1; unclear D gene. Trimming took off 3 bases at V and 1 base at J, with 9 bases between the two ends. This CDR3 comprises 14 residues. Germline assignment: CDR1 LNHDA and CDR2 SQIVND (reference sequence). CDR3 sequence: CASSIGPANTEAFF. CDR3 nucleotide sequence: TGTGCCAGTAGTATTGGGCCGGCGAACACTGAAGCTTTCTTT.

J is TRBJ1-1 and V is TRBV27; D may be TRBD1 (6 bases). The CDR3 totals 15 residues. Germline CDR1 MNHEY, CDR2 SMNVEV (reference sequence). Trimming stripped 4 bases from V and 2 bases from J, with 14 bases between. CDR3 DNA sequence: TGTGCCAGCAGTTCCCACAGGGAGGGTAACACTGAAGCTTTCTTT. Its translation: CASSSHREGNTEAFF.

The gene calls are TRBV6-5 and TRBJ2-3; 10 positions match TRBD2. V was clipped by 0 bases and J by 8 bases; unmatched bases: 8. CDR3 length: 16 amino acids. Germline-derived CDR1 and CDR2 are MNHEY and SVGAGI. Here the CDR3 DNA reads TGTGCCAGCAGTTACTCTCTAAGCGGGGGGGCCCGTACGCAGTATTTT. This gives the protein CASSYSLSGGARTQYF.

This clone appeared a single time. The V call is TRBV2, the J call TRBJ2-7, with 7 bases that match TRBD1. CDR1 and CDR2 from the germline V gene are SNHLY and FYNNEI. CDR3 length equals 13 residues. With V trimmed by 5 bases and J by 4 bases, 5 bases remained unmatched. CDR3 amino acids: CASSSGTEYEQYF. CDR3 sequence (DNA): TGTGCCAGCAGTTCCGGGACAGAATACGAGCAGTACTTC.

Only one count was recorded for this clone. V usage is TRBV6-1 and J usage is TRBJ2-7; TRBD2 aligns across 7 bases. CDR3 length: 13 amino acids. V lost 8 bases and J lost 4; bases outside the gene matches: 8. Germline V gene lookup returns CDR1 MNHNS and CDR2 SASEGT. The CDR3: CASAGEGRYEQYF. CDR3 nucleotides: TGTGCCAGCGCCGGGGAGGGAAGGTACGAGCAGTACTTC.

The chain employs TRBV7-8 and TRBJ2-6, with D tentatively TRBD2 (5 bases). Looked up from germline, CDR1 is SGHVS and CDR2 is FQNEAQ. This CDR3 comprises 16 residues. Between the trimmed V and J ends, which lost 1 base and 1 base, there was a span of 8 bases. In DNA, the CDR3 is TGTGCCAGCAGCTTAGTCGGGGAATCTGGGGCCAACGTCCTGACTTTC. Its translation: CASSLVGESGANVLTF.

This chain uses TRBV11-2 with TRBJ1-3, with D perhaps matching TRBD1 (5 bases). The germline gives CDR1 SGHAT, CDR2 FQNNGV. Trimming took 7 bases from V and 4 from J, leaving 14 bases between them. CDR3 length: 14 residues. CDR3 sequence: CASILGLSGNTIYF. Here the CDR3 DNA reads TGTGCCAGCATTCTGGGACTGTCCGGAAACACCATATATTTT.

The rearrangement links TRBV4-3 to TRBJ1-2; D gene unclear. There are 14 residues in the CDR3. V shed 1 base and J shed 5 bases, with 11 bases lying between them. Germline V gene sequence: CDR1 LGHNA, CDR2 YSLEER. CDR3 loop: CASSQVLEQYGYTF. CDR3 in DNA: TGCGCCAGCAGCCAAGTTCTGGAACAGTATGGCTACACCTTC.